The T cell receptor beta chain under discussion was sequenced for a study of blood T cell dynamics during melanoma immunotherapy. On the study more broadly: First-line therapy was either pembrolizumab or nivolumab with ipilimumab for metastatic melanoma.

The time point: pre-treatment baseline. At 12 weeks after first infusion, RECIST 1.1 defined response for most patients. Findings and caveats of the study: PBMC repertoires of eventual disease-control patients split at W3 into clonality or diversity gains.

Germline CDR1 is MNHEY and CDR2 is SVGAGI. This CDR3 is 16 amino acids long. In its sample, this clone was seen once. What it recognizes is unknown. The junction does not match germline at one end; this may be a read error. The repertoire was sequenced with immunoSEQ multiplex PCR; TCRdb's copy has only in-frame clones and lacks some. The sample contains roughly 10,000 clones, about 85% of which appear only once. The chain couples TRBV6-5 to TRBJ1-1; 8 bases fit TRBD1. The sequenced sample was blood, obtained from a patient treated with checkpoint blockade. The clonotype originates from a human donor with melanoma. CDR3 region: CASRYSGQAGGTEAFF. The CDR3 coding sequence is TGTGCCAGCAGGTACTCGGGACAGGCCGGTGGCACTGAAGCTTTCTTT.